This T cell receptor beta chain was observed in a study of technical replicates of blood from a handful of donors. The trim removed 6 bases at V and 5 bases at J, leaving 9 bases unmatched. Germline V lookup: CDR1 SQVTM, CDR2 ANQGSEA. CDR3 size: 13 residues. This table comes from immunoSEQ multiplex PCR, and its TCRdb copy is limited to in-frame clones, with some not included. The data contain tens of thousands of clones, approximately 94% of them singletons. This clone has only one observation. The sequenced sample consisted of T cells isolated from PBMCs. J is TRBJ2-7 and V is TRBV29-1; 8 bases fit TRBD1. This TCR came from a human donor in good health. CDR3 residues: CSVSSGQGHEQYF. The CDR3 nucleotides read TGCAGCGTGAGTTCAGGACAGGGCCACGAGCAGTACTTC.